The 8 T cell receptor beta chains in this list originate from one sample, sequenced in a study of OX40 agonist ivuxolimab in advanced cancers. TCRdb keeps only in-frame clones here, not all; method: immunoSEQ multiplex PCR. The table shows approximately 13,000 clones, with 80% occurring only once. Specimen: CD4+ or CD8+ T cells sorted from blood, collected in a trial of the OX40 agonist ivuxolimab. The receptor set was obtained from an adult with an advanced solid tumor such as melanoma, head and neck, liver or kidney cancer.

This clone was seen a handful of times. The V gene is TRBV28, the J gene TRBJ1-2; maybe TRBD1 (5 bases). Trimming removed 6 bases at V and 4 bases at J, with 12 bases between. This CDR3 has 13 residues. Germline V gene sequence: CDR1 MDHEN, CDR2 SYDVKM. This CDR3 is CASRGGGSYGYTF. The CDR3 bases are TGTGCCAGCAGGGGTGGGGGGAGCTATGGCTACACCTTC.

The rearrangement links TRBV6-5 to TRBJ2-7; 7 bases map to TRBD2. Germline assignment: CDR1 MNHEY and CDR2 SVGAGI. This CDR3 spans 14 amino acids. V shed 5 bases and J 6 bases; nucleotides not matched to a gene: 10. CDR3 DNA: TGTGCCAGCAGTAGAACCCCTAGCGGAAGCGAGCAGTACTTC. Protein product: CASSRTPSGSEQYF.

This clone has just one count. The chain is built from TRBV6-1 and TRBJ1-1, with TRBD1 identical over 8 bases. The CDR3 extends over 13 amino acids. V was pared by 8 bases and J by 6 bases, with 8 bases of the junction left unmatched. Germline lookup yields CDR1 MNHNS and CDR2 SASEGT. The CDR3 region has the DNA TGTGCCAGCCTACTCGGGGACAGGTCTGAAGCTTTCTTT. Protein: CASLLGDRSEAFF.

The chain links TRBV5-1 to TRBJ2-7, with 7 bases fitting TRBD1. The CDR3 extends over 14 amino acids. The junction had 7 bases not matched to a gene; V was cut back by 3 bases and J by 4 bases. Germline V gives CDR1 SGHRS, CDR2 YFSETQ. The CDR3 spells CASSSGTARYEQYF. Here the CDR3 DNA reads TGCGCCAGCAGCTCAGGGACAGCTCGGTACGAGCAGTACTTC.

J is TRBJ2-7 and V is TRBV4-3, with 8 nucleotides matching TRBD2. Trimming took 1 base from V and 4 from J; bases not matched to a gene: 6. Germline assignment: CDR1 LGHNA and CDR2 YSLEER. The CDR3 loop spans 15 amino acids. The CDR3 reads CASSQVPSGSYEQYF. CDR3 sequence (DNA): TGCGCCAGCAGCCAAGTCCCAAGCGGGAGTTACGAGCAGTACTTC.

The rearrangement uses TRBV11-3 and TRBJ2-3; D unclear. Germline loops: CDR1 SGHNT, CDR2 YENEEA. V was trimmed by 1 base and J by 1 base, leaving 12 bases between them. This CDR3 spans 16 amino acids. CDR3 coding DNA: TGTGCCAGCAGCTTAGGCCCCGGGTTGGGCACAGATACGCAGTATTTT. Residues: CASSLGPGLGTDTQYF.

The chain employs TRBV5-4 and TRBJ2-2, with D tentatively TRBD2 (5 bases). This CDR3 is 11 amino acids long. Trimming stripped 5 bases from V and 6 bases from J, with 5 bases between. CDR1 is SGHNT, CDR2 YYREEE, per germline (reference sequence). The DNA of the CDR3 is TGTGCCAGCAGACTAGCCGGGGAGCTGTTTTTT. Translated: CASRLAGELFF. Full variable domain (missing parts from reference TRBV5-4 and TRBJ2-2): ETGVTQSPTHLIKTRGQQVTLRCSSQSGHNTVSWYQQALGQGPQFIFQYYREEENGRGNFPPRFSGLQFPNYSSELNVNALELDDSALYLCASRLAGELFFGEGSRLTVL.

This chain links TRBV4-3 with TRBJ2-7, with D possibly TRBD2 on 6 matching bases. The germline gives CDR1 LGHNA, CDR2 YSLEER. CDR3 size: 15 residues. The V end was cut by 0 bases, the J end by 5 bases, with 14 bases between. CDR3 in DNA: TGCGCCAGCAGCCAAGATCAATGGAGGGCCGACGAGCAGTACTTC. The encoded protein is CASSQDQWRADEQYF.